Sequencing of this T cell receptor (beta chain) was carried out in a study of OX40 agonist ivuxolimab in advanced cancers. Background on the study: The study gave patients intravenous ivuxolimab at 0.01 to 10 mg/kg every 2 weeks. A male proportion of more than 75% was recorded, with mean age roughly 62 years and range about 20 to 85.

Germline V CDR1 and CDR2: ENHRY, SYGVKD. This CDR3 region has 14 residues. Trimming took 5 bases from V and 8 from J, leaving 13 bases between them. The table came from immunoSEQ multiplex PCR; TCRdb's copy has only in-frame clones and leaves some out. The table lists 15,000 to 20,000 clones, 70% to 75% of them singletons. A note on this clone: As yet, its antigen is unknown.

General study results and limits: The CD4+ and CD8+ T cells in the blood had expanded clonally by week 6 at 0.1 to 3.0 mg/kg.

The input for sequencing was CD4+ or CD8+ T cells sorted from blood, taken in a trial of the OX40 agonist ivuxolimab. This chain connects TRBV10-3 to TRBJ1-6; D remains unclear. This sequence originates from an adult with an advanced solid tumor such as melanoma, head and neck, liver or kidney cancer. The CDR3 sequence is CAISREGEDSPLHF. The CDR3 bases are TGTGCCATCAGTAGGGAGGGAGAGGATTCACCCCTCCACTTT.